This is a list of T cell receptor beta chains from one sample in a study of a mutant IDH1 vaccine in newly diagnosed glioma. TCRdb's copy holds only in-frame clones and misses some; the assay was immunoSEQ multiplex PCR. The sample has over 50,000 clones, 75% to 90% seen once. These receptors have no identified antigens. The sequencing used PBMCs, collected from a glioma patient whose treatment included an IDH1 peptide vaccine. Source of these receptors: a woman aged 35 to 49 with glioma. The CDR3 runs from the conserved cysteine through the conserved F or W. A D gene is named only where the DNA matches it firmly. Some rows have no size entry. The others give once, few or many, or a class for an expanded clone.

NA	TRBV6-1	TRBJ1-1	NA	TGTGCCAGCAGACAGGGATCGAACACTGAAGCTTTCTTT	CASRQGSNTEAFF
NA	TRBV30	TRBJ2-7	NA	TGTGCCTGGAGTGTACGAGCGGCCTACGAGCAGTACTTC	CAWSVRAAYEQYF
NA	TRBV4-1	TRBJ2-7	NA	TGCGCCAGCAGCCAAGATCGCGGACAACTCCTACGAGCAGAGTACTTC	CASSQDRGQLLRAEYF
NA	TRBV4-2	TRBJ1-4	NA	TGTGCCAGCAGCCACCACCCCCAGGCAACTAATGAAAAACTGTTTTTT	CASSHHPQATNEKLFF
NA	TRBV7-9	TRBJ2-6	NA	TGTGCCAGCAGCTTTGATTTGTCGTGGAGGTCCTCTGGGGCCAACGTCCTGACTTTC	CASSFDLSWRSSGANVLTF
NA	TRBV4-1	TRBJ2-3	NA	TGCGCCAGCAGTCACCTCGGGGGGCGCACAGATACGCAGTATTTT	CASSHLGGRTDTQYF
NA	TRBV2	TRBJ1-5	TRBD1	TGTGCCAGCAGACAGGGGACGGGGCCCCAGCATTTT	CASRQGTGPQHF
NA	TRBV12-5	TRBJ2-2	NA	TGTGCTAGTGGTTTGGTTCGGGGAAACACCGGGGAGCTGTTTTTT	CASGLVRGNTGELFF
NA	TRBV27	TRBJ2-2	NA	TGTGCCAGCAGTTCCTGGACTGGGATCAAGTCCGGGGAGCTGTTTTTT	CASSSWTGIKSGELFF
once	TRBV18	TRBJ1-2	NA	TGTGCCAGCTCACCTGGGGACTATGGCTACACCTTC	CASSPGDYGYTF
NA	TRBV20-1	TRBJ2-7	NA	TGCAGTGCTACAGACAGCCGGGAGCAGTACTTC	CSATDSREQYF
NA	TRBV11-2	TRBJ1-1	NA	TGTGCCAGCGCCTCAATTCCGGGGAACACTGAAGCTTTCTTT	CASASIPGNTEAFF
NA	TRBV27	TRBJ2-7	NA	TGTGCCAGCAGGTCATTTGGGGCCTACGAGCAGTACTTC	CASRSFGAYEQYF
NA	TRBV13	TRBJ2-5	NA	TGTGCCAGCAGCCCAGGCCCGATTGGTCGTGCGGAGACCCAGTACTTC	CASSPGPIGRAETQYF
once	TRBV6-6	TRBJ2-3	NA	TGTGCCAGCAGCTACACGTCCCCCAGCACAGATACGCAGTATTTT	CASSYTSPSTDTQYF
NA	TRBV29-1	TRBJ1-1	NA	TGCAGCGTTGTGGGGGGGCAGGACACTGAAGCTTTCTTT	CSVVGGQDTEAFF
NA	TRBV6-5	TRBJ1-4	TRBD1	TGTGCCAGCAGTCCGTGGGACAGTAATGAAAAACTGTTTTTT	CASSPWDSNEKLFF
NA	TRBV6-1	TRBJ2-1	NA	TGTGCCAGCAGTGGCGCTGGGACCGCCTCTGTTGAGCAGTTCTTC	CASSGAGTASVEQFF
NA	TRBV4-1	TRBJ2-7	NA	TGCGCCAGCAGCCAATCAAACGAGCAGTACTTC	CASSQSNEQYF
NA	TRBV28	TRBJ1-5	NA	TGTGCCAGCAGTTTAATCGAGGGCAATCAGCCCCAGCATTTT	CASSLIEGNQPQHF
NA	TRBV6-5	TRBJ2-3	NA	TGTGCCAGCAGTTACACTAGGCCCCTAGGGGATACGCAGTATTTT	CASSYTRPLGDTQYF
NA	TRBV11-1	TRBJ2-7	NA	TGTGCCAGCAGCTTCGGGGGGCCCTACGGGCAGTACTTC	CASSFGGPYGQYF
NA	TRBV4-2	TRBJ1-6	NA	TGTGCCAGCAGCCAAGATAGGCCCTCACCCCTCCACTTT	CASSQDRPSPLHF
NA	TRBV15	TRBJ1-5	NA	TGTGCCACCAGCAGTACAGGGCATAGCAATCAGCCCCAGCATTTT	CATSSTGHSNQPQHF
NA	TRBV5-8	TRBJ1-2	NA	TGTGCCAGCAGCTTCTCGACTCGCCAGGGCTATGGCTACACCTTC	CASSFSTRQGYGYTF
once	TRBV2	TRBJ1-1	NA	TGTGCCAGCAGTGAACTGGGGGACCTGAACACTGAAGCTTTCTTT	CASSELGDLNTEAFF
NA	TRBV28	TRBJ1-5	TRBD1	TGTGCCAGCAGTTTATACGAGGGGGCGATCAATCAGCCCCAGCATTTT	CASSLYEGAINQPQHF
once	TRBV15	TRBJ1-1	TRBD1	TGTGCCACCAGCAGAGGAGGACAGGGAGTCTTGTGGGCTTTCTTT	CATSRGGQGVLWAFF
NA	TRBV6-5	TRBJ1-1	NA	TGTGCCAGCAGCAGGGCCGGCCCTAACACTGAAGCTTTCTTT	CASSRAGPNTEAFF
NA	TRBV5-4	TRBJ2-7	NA	TGTGCCAGCAGCTTTCCCGGACAACCAGAGCAGTACTTC	CASSFPGQPEQYF
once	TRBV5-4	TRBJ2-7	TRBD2	TGTGCCAGCAGTTTAGGACTAGCGTACTCCTACGAGCAGTACTTC	CASSLGLAYSYEQYF
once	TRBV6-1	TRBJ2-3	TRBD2	TGTGCCAGCAGTGACCCCGGGACTAGCGATAAAGATACGCAGTATTTT	CASSDPGTSDKDTQYF